These 7 T cell receptor beta chains share one sample of origin, sequenced in a study of human T cells and chemical hapten exposure. TCRdb ran MiXCR on the RACE reads and lists one entry per CDR3 protein. Of about 110,000 distinct CDR3 sequences listed, around 10% are singletons. Specified time point: patch test 1, 2 weeks after DPC sensitization. The treatment denotes: therapeutic diphenylcyclopropenone sensitization with weekly scalp DPC. Sequencing used whole blood, obtained in connection with sensitization to the hapten diphenylcyclopropenone (DPC). Every receptor here comes from a woman aged 35 to 49 with alopecia areata. Some clones in this sample may be carry-over from other donors' samples.

This clonotype was detected only a few times. The rearrangement joins TRBV4-2 to TRBJ2-3; D unresolved. The CDR3 covers 14 residues. Germline V gives CDR1 LGHNA, CDR2 YNFKEQ. V gave up 5 bases and J gave up 5 bases, with 14 bases separating them. CDR3 in amino acids: CASSSVPAGDTQYF. CDR3 in DNA: TGTGCCAGCAGCTCAGTTCCAGCTGGAGATACGCAGTATTTT.

The chain has TRBV4-3 and TRBJ1-6, with D possibly being TRBD1 (6 bases). This CDR3 contains 16 residues. The germline CDR1 and CDR2 sequences are LGHNA and YSLEER. Trimming took 5 bases from V and 7 from J, leaving 18 bases between them. The CDR3 spells CASSEGGGVRNSPLHF. In nucleotides, the CDR3 is TGCGCCAGCAGCGAGGGGGGAGGGGTCCGGAATTCACCCCTCCACTTT.

This clonotype was detected a few times. This rearrangement joins TRBV27 to TRBJ2-3; no reliable D call. V lost 2 bases to trimming and J lost 6 bases, with 6 bases between them. Looked up from germline, CDR1 is MNHEY and CDR2 is SMNVEV (reference sequence). CDR3 length equals 12 residues. The CDR3 reads CASSLTLDTQYF. The CDR3 DNA is TGTGCCAGCAGTTTAACTTTGGATACGCAGTATTTT.

The chain is built from TRBV20-1 and TRBJ2-1; 10 positions agree with TRBD2. Germline lookup yields CDR1 DFQATT and CDR2 SNEGSKA (reference sequence). This CDR3 comprises 17 residues. The junction had 16 bases not matched to a gene; V was cut back by 3 bases and J by 8 bases. The CDR3, as DNA: TGCAGTGCTAGCCCCTGGGCTAGCGGGAGTCGAGGCGATGAGCAGTTCTTC. Encoded protein: CSASPWASGSRGDEQFF.

Of note for this clonotype: This may be a read error: a much more frequent sequence differs by one nucleotide. The V and J genes are TRBV29-1 and TRBJ2-7; no clear D gene. CDR1 is SQVTM and CDR2 is ANQGSEA in the germline V gene. The CDR3 contains 15 residues. The DNA of the CDR3 is TGCAGCGTTGAAGGCTCGGACCAACGATCCTACAAGCAGTACTTC. This encodes CSVEGSDQRSYKQYF.

The CDR3 coding sequence is TGTGCCAGCAGTTTAGGAGCGGGAGGGCCCTCAGTCACAGATACGCAGTATTTT. It encodes CASSLGAGGPSVTDTQYF. The chain links TRBV28 to TRBJ2-3; 10 bases match TRBD2. Germline V gene lookup returns CDR1 MDHEN and CDR2 SYDVKM. The V gene end was trimmed by 2 bases and the J gene end by 2 bases; junction bases not matched to a gene: 10. The CDR3 loop spans 18 amino acids.

In its sample, this clonotype was seen many times. The V call is TRBV6-4, the J call TRBJ1-2; 7 nucleotides agree with TRBD1. Trimming cost V 6 bases and J 8 bases; bases outside gene matches: 12. Germline V gives CDR1 MRHNA, CDR2 SNTAGT. This CDR3 is 14 amino acids long. The CDR3 DNA follows: TGTGCCAGCAGCCCCGACAGGGCGTTGCAAGGCTACACCTTC. It codes for CASSPDRALQGYTF.